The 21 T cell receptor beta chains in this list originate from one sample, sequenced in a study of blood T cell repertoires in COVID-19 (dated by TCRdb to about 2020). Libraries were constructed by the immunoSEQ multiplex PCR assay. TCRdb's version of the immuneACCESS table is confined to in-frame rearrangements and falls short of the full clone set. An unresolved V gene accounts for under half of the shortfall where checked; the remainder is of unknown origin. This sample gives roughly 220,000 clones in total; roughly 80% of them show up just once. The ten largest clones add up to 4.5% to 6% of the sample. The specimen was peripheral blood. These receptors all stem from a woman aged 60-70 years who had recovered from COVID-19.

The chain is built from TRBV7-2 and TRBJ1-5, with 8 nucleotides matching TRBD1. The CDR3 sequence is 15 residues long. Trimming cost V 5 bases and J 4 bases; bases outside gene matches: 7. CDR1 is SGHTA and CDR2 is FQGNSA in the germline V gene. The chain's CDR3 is CASSPSDRANQPQHF. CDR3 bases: TGTGCCAGCAGCCCCTCGGACAGGGCAAATCAGCCCCAGCATTTT.

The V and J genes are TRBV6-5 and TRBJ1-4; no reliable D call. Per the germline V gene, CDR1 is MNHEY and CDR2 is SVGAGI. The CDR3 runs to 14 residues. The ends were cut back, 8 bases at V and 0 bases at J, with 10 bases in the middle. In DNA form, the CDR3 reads TGTGCCAGCGACGGAGGTCCAACTAATGAAAAACTGTTTTTT. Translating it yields CASDGGPTNEKLFF.

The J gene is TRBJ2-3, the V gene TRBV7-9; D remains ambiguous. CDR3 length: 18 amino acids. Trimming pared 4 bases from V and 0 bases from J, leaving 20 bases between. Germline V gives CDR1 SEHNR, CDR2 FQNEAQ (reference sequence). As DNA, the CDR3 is TGTGCCAGCAGCTCGAGAATAGGCCGGCGACAAAGCACAGATACGCAGTATTTT. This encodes CASSSRIGRRQSTDTQYF.

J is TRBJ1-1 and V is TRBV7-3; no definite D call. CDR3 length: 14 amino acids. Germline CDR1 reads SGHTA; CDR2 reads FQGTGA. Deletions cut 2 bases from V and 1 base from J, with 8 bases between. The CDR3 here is CASSLGPSNTEAFF. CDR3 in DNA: TGTGCCAGCAGCTTAGGGCCGTCGAACACTGAAGCTTTCTTT.

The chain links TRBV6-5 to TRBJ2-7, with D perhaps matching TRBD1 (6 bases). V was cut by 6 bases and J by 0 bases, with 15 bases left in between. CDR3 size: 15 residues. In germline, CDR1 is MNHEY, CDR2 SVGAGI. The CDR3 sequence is CASRHRDRFSYEQYF. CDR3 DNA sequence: TGTGCCAGCAGGCACCGAGACAGGTTCTCCTACGAGCAGTACTTC.

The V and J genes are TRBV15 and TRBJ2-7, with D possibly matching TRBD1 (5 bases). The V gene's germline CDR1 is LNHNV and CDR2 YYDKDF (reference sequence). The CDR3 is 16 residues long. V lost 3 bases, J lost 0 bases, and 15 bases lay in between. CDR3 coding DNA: TGTGCCACCAGCAGCCCCCGCGGACACCTCTCCTACGAGCAGTACTTC. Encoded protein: CATSSPRGHLSYEQYF.

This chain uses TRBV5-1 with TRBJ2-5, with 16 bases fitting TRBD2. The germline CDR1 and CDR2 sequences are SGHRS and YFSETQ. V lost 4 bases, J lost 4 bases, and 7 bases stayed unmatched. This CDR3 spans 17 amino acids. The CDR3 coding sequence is TGCGCCAGCAGCGACGGGACTAGCGGGGGGGCAGCAGAGACCCAGTACTTC. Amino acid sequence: CASSDGTSGGAAETQYF.

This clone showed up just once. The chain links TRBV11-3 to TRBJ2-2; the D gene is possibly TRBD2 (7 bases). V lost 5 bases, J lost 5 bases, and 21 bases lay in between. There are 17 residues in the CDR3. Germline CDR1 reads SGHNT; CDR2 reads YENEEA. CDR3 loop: CASSVGGGAFRTGELFF. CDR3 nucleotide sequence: TGTGCCAGCAGCGTTGGAGGGGGGGCCTTTAGGACCGGGGAGCTGTTTTTT.

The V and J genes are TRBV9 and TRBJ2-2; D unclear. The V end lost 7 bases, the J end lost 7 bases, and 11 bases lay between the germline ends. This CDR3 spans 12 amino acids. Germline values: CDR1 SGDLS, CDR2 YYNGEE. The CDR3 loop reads CASSYSVGELFF. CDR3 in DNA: TGTGCCAGCTCCTATTCCGTCGGGGAGCTGTTTTTT.

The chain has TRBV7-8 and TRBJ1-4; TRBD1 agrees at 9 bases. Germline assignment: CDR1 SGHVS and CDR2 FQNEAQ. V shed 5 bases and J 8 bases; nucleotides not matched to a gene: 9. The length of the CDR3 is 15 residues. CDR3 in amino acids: CASSRTGQGGEKLFF. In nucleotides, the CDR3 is TGTGCCAGCAGCCGAACGGGACAGGGCGGCGAAAAACTGTTTTTT.

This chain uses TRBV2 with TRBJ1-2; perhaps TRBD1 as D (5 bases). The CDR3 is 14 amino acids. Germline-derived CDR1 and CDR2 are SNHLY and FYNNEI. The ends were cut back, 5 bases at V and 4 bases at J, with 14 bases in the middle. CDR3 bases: TGTGCCAGCAGTACCACTGGGGGGGTCTATGGCTACACCTTC. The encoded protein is CASSTTGGVYGYTF.

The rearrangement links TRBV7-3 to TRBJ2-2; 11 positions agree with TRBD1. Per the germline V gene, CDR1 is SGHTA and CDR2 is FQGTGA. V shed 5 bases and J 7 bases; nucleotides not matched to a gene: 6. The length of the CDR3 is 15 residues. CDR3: CASSRTGGRDGELFF. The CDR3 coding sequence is TGTGCCAGCAGCCGGACAGGGGGCCGGGACGGGGAGCTGTTTTTT. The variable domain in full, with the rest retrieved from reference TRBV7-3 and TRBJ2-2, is GAGVSQTPSNKVTEKGKYVELRCDPISGHTALYWYRQSLGQGPEFLIYFQGTGAADDSGLPNDRFFAVRPEGSVSTLKIQRTERGDSAVYLCASSRTGGRDGELFFGEGSRLTVL.

CDR3 in amino acids: CATAGGQGSYNEQFF. The CDR3 DNA is TGTGCCACCGCGGGGGGCCAGGGCTCCTACAATGAGCAGTTCTTC. This chain uses TRBV19 with TRBJ2-1; 8 positions match TRBD2. The CDR3 has 15 amino acids. Trimming cost V 10 bases and J 0 bases; bases outside gene matches: 8. The germline V gene has CDR1 LNHDA and CDR2 SQIVND (reference sequence).

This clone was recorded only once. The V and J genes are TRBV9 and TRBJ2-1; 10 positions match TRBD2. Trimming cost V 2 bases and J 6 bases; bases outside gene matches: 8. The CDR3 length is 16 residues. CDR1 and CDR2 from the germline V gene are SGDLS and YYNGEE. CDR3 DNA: TGTGCCAGCAGCGTTTTCAAGCGGGGGGGCCGCAATGAGCAGTTCTTC. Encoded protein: CASSVFKRGGRNEQFF.

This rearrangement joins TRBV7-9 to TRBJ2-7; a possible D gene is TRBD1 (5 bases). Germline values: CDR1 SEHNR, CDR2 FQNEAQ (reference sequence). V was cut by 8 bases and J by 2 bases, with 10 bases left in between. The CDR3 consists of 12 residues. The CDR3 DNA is TGTGCCAGCCAGGGCAGAGCCTACGAGCAGTACTTC. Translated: CASQGRAYEQYF.

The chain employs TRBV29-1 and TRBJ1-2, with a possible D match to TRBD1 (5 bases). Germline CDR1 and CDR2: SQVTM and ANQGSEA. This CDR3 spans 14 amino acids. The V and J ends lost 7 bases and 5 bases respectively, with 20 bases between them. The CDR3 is CSAGPLTGFYGYTF. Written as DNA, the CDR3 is TGCAGCGCCGGACCGTTAACAGGATTTTATGGCTACACCTTC. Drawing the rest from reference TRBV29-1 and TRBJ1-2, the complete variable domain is SAVISQKPSRDICQRGTSLTIQCQVDSQVTMMFWYRQQPGQSLTLIATANQGSEATYESGFVIDKFPISRPNLTFSTLTVSNMSPEDSSIYLCSAGPLTGFYGYTFGSGTRLTVV.

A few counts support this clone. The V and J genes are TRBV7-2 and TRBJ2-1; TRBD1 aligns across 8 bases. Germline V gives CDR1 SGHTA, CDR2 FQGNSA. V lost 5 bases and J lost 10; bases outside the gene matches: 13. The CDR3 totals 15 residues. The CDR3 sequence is CASSPWDRLGLEQFF. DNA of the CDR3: TGTGCCAGCAGCCCCTGGGACAGGCTGGGTTTGGAGCAGTTCTTC.

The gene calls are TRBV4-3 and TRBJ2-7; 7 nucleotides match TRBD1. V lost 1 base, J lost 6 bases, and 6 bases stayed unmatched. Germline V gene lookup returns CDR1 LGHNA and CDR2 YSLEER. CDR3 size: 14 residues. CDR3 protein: CASSQVPRGTEQYF. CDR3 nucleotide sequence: TGCGCCAGCAGCCAAGTACCCAGGGGGACCGAGCAGTACTTC.

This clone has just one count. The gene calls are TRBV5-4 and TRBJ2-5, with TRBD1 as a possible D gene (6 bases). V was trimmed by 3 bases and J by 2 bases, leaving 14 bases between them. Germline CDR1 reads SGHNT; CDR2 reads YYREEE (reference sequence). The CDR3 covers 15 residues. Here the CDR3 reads CASSSPGQLQETQYF. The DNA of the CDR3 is TGTGCCAGCAGCTCCCCCGGACAGCTTCAAGAGACCCAGTACTTC.

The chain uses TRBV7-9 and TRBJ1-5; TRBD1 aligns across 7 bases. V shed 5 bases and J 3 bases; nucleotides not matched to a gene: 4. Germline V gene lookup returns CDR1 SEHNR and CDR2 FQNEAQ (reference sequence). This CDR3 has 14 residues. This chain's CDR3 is CASSLGQSNQPQHF. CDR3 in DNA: TGTGCCAGCAGCCTGGGACAGTCCAATCAGCCCCAGCATTTT.

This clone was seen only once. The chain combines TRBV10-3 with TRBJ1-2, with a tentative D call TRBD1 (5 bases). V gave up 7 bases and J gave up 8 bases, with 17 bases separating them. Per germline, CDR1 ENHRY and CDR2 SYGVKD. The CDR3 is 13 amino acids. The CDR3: CAITPDTEYGYTF. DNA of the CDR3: TGTGCCATCACTCCGGACACCGAGTACGGCTACACCTTC.